This T cell receptor beta chain was captured by sequencing in a study of identical twins. The CDR3 consists of 13 residues. Germline CDR1 and CDR2: MNHNS and SASEGT. Trimming took 8 bases from V and 0 from J, leaving 8 bases between them. TCRdb redid the calling of the 5' RACE reads with MiXCR, one entry per CDR3 protein. Of hundreds of thousands of distinct CDR3 sequences listed, about 18% are singletons. This clonotype was counted a few times. These data are also associated with another study on T cells expressing NK-cell markers.

This chain connects TRBV6-1 to TRBJ2-1; D gene unclear. The receptor's source is a woman under 30 in good health. The sequencing sample was made of PBMCs. Here the CDR3 reads CASLRDSYNEQFF. The CDR3 DNA is TGTGCCAGCCTTCGAGACTCCTACAATGAGCAGTTCTTC.